The clone carrying this T cell receptor beta chain was found many times. This sample was taken from a study of metastatic and nonmetastatic thyroid tumors. Ahead of thyroid surgery, no patient had received treatment of any kind. The CDR3 totals 15 residues. The junction had 7 bases not matched to a gene; V was cut back by 3 bases and J by 7 bases. Per germline, CDR1 WSHSY and CDR2 SAAADI. Original methodology: CDR3 differences across clinicopathological groups were used to build a distant-metastasis classifier for papillary thyroid cancer. TCRdb re-called clones from the PCR reads using MiXCR. None of the V and J calls come from the authors' own analysis; TCRdb made them. Of tens of thousands of clones in the sample, around 18% were seen once.

The source material was blood. The TCR sequence derives from a female donor with papillary thyroid cancer or a benign thyroid nodule (not recorded which). Some clones in this sample may be carry-over from other donors' samples. The chain links TRBV10-2 to TRBJ2-5; 11 bases agree with TRBD2. As DNA, the CDR3 is TGCGCCAGCAGTGATAGCGGGAGGGCCATTGGGACCCAGTACTTC. Its translation: CASSDSGRAIGTQYF.